The sequence of this T cell receptor (beta chain) was determined in a study of graft-versus-host responses after intestinal transplantation. Across the study: For 3 to 4 years after anti-thymocyte globulin induction, all recipients took tacrolimus and steroids.

There were around 200,000 CFSE-labeled responder cells plated together with around 200,000 irradiated, violet-dye-labeled stimulator cells. From germline, CDR1 is SNHLY and CDR2 FYNNEI. The CDR3 is 15 residues long. V shed 7 bases and J 5 bases; nucleotides not matched to a gene: 7. Profiled with immunoSEQ multiplex PCR; TCRdb holds only in-frame clones, not every one. The profile shows 15,000 or so clones, 25% to 40% of them singletons. The source of this sequence is a human patient who received an intestinal transplant. The chain is built from TRBV2 and TRBJ1-5, with 11 bases identical to TRBD1. Material: alloreactive CD4+ T cells from a mixed lymphocyte reaction culture, obtained before intestinal transplant. Subset reported: CFSE-low proliferating T cells sorted from approximately 6-day pre-transplant mixed lymphocyte reaction (GvH or HvG direction). The CDR3 DNA reads TGTGCCAGCACATCTGGACAGGGGGCCTATCAGCCCCAGCATTTT. Protein: CASTSGQGAYQPQHF.